This TCR beta chain was sequenced for a study of shared clonotypes between healthy human individuals. Study-wide results and limits: Sequencing depth was a factor that was expected to affect clonotype sharing among donors.

Assay used: immunoSEQ multiplex PCR; TCRdb lists only in-frame clones, some missing. The sample shows about 510,000 clones, roughly 78% of them seen only once. Donors included only healthy HIV-negative adults lacking recent acute infections or vaccinations. Comment on this clone: Its target is not known.

Germline assignment: CDR1 GTSNPN and CDR2 SVGIG (reference sequence). The trim removed 2 bases at V and 5 bases at J, leaving 3 bases unmatched. The CDR3 totals 14 residues. V and J are TRBV30 and TRBJ2-3; 11 positions agree with TRBD2. The sample taken for sequencing was PBMCs. This TCR derives from a middle-aged woman in good health. Some clones in this sample may be carry-over from other donors' samples. The CDR3 reads CAWSWLAGGDTQYF. DNA of the CDR3: TGTGCCTGGAGTTGGCTAGCGGGAGGAGATACGCAGTATTTT.